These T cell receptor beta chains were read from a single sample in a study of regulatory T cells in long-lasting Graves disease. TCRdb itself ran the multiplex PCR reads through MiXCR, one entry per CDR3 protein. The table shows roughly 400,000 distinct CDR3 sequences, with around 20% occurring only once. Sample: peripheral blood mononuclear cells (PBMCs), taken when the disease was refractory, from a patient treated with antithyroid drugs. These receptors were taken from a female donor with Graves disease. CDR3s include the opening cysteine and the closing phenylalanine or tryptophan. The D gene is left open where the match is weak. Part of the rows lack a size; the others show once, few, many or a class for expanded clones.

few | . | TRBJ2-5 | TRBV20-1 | TGCAGTGCCCGTACAGGGTTAGGTGCCGAGACCCAGTACTTC | CSARTGLGAETQYF
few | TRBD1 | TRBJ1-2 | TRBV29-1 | TGCAGCGTGCAGGGGGCTGCGGCTGGCTACACCTTC | CSVQGAAAGYTF
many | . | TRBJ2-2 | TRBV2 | TGTGCCAGCAGTGAAGCGTACAGCCTCACCGGGGAGCTGTTTTTT | CASSEAYSLTGELFF
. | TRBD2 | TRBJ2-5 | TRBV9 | TGTGCCAGCAGCCTCAGGGATAGCGGGGCACAAGAGACCCAGTACTTC | CASSLRDSGAQETQYF
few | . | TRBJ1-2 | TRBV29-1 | TGCAGCGTTGAAGATATGACCCTCTATGGCTACACCTTC | CSVEDMTLYGYTF
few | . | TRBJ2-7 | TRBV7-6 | TGTGCCAGCAGCTTAACACAGGGCTCGGGAGAGCAGTACTTC | CASSLTQGSGEQYF
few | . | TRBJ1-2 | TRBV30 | TGTGCCTGGAGTGGCGCCATGGCCGGGAGTTATGGCTACGCCTTC | CAWSGAMAGSYGYAF
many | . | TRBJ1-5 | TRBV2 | TGTGCCATCAGGGGTTACGGCAATCAGCCCCAGCATTTT | CAIRGYGNQPQHF
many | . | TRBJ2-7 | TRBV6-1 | TGTGCCAGCAGACCTTTGTGGACAGAGGCCTACGAGCAGTACTTC | CASRPLWTEAYEQYF
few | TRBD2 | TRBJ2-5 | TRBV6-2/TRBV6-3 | TGTGCCAGCAGTGAAGACTGGACTAGAGGTGGGACCCAGTACTTC | CASSEDWTRGGTQYF
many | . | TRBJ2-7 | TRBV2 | TGTGCCAGCAGAGGGACCGACTCCTACGAGCAGTACTTC | CASRGTDSYEQYF
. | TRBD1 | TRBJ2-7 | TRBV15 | TGTGCCACCAGCATCGGGACAGGAGGTTACGAGCAGTACTTC | CATSIGTGGYEQYF
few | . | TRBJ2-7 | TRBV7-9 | TGTGCCAGCAGCTCCACGCTAACCGGGGATACCCCCTACGAGCAGTACTTC | CASSSTLTGDTPYEQYF
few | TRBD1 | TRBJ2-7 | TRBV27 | TGTGCCAGCAGTTTAGGCCCACAGGGGGCCTACGAGCAGTACTTC | CASSLGPQGAYEQYF